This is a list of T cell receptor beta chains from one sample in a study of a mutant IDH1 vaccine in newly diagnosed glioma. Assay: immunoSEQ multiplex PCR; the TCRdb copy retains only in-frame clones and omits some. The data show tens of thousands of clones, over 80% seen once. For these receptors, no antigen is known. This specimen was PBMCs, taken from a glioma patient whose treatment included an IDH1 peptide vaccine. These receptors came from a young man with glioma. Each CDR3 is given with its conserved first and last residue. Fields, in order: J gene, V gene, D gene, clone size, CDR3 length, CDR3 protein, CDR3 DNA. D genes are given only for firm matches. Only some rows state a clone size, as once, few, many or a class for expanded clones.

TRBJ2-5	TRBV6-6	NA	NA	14	CASSPGRTQETQYF	TGTGCCAGCAGCCCCGGACGGACGCAAGAGACCCAGTACTTC
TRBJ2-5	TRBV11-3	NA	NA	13	CASSLRGQEPQYF	TGTGCCAGCAGCTTAAGGGGTCAAGAGCCCCAGTACTTC
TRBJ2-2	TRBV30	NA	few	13	CAWSNRETGELFF	TGTGCCTGGAGTAACAGAGAAACCGGGGAGCTGTTTTTT
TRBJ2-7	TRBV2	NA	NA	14	CASSLGTGSYEQYF	TGTGCCAGCAGCTTAGGTACGGGATCCTACGAGCAGTACTTC
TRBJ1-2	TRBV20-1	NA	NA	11	CSASKSDGYTF	TGCAGTGCTAGTAAGAGTGATGGCTACACCTTC
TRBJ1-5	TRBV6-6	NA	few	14	CASSYGQTNQPQHF	TGTGCCAGCAGCTACGGACAGACTAATCAGCCCCAGCATTTT
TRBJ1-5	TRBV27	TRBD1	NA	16	CASSLIWNRGDQPQHF	TGTGCCAGCAGTTTAATATGGAACAGGGGTGATCAGCCCCAGCATTTT
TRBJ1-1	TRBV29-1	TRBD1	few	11	CSGGQGIEAFF	TGCAGCGGAGGACAGGGAATTGAAGCTTTCTTT
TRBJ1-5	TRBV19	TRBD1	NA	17	CASSSGQGWVFGQPQHF	TGTGCCAGTAGTTCCGGACAGGGTTGGGTCTTCGGTCAGCCCCAGCATTTT
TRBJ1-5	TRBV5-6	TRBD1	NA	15	CASSLGTGDIQPQHF	TGTGCCAGCAGCTTGGGTACAGGGGATATTCAGCCCCAGCATTTT
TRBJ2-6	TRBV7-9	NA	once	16	CASSPEPYSGANVLTF	TGTGCCAGCAGCCCGGAACCGTACTCTGGGGCCAACGTCCTGACTTTC
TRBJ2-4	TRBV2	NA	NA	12	CASRETENIQYF	TGTGCCAGCAGGGAGACAGAGAACATTCAGTACTTC
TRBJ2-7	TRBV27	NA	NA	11	CASSDHYEQYF	TGTGCCAGCAGTGACCACTACGAGCAGTACTTC
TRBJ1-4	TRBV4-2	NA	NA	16	CASSSPLRGSNEKLFF	TGTGCCAGCAGCTCCCCCCTTCGAGGGTCTAATGAAAAACTGTTTTTT
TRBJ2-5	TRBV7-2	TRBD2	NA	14	CASIVSGGRGTQYF	TGTGCCAGCATCGTTAGCGGGGGGCGCGGGACCCAGTACTTC
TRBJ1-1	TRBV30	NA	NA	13	CAWIQRVPTEAFF	TGTGCCTGGATCCAACGTGTACCCACTGAAGCTTTCTTT
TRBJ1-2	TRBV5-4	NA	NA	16	CASSLGRNRNNEGYTF	TGTGCCAGCAGCTTGGGGCGAAATCGTAACAACGAGGGCTACACCTTC
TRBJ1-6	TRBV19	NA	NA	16	CASSPRTADYNSPLHF	TGTGCCAGTAGTCCCCGGACAGCAGACTATAATTCACCCCTCCACTTT
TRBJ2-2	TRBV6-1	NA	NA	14	CASSRPANTGELFF	TGTGCCAGTAGCCGGCCCGCGAACACCGGGGAGCTGTTTTTT
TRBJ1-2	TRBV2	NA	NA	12	CASSANLGGYTF	TGTGCCAGCAGTGCGAACTTAGGTGGCTACACCTTC
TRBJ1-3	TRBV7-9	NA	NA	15	CASSFTESSGNTIYF	TGTGCCAGCAGCTTTACAGAGAGCTCTGGAAACACCATATATTTT
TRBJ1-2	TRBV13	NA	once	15	CASSLVGRPLGGYTF	TGTGCCAGCAGCTTAGTGGGGCGACCCCTCGGTGGCTACACCTTC
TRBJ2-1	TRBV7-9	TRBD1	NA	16	CASSWIGQGVLNEQFF	TGTGCCAGCAGCTGGATTGGGCAGGGGGTATTGAATGAGCAGTTCTTC
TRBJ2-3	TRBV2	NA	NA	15	CASRVDRSWTDTQYF	TGTGCCAGCAGGGTAGACAGGTCGTGGACAGATACGCAGTATTTT
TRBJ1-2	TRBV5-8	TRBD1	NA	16	CASSHTGTGSIYGYTF	TGTGCCAGCAGCCACACCGGGACAGGCTCCATCTATGGCTACACCTTC
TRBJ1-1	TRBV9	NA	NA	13	CASSVEYRTEAFF	TGTGCCAGCAGCGTAGAGTATAGGACTGAAGCTTTCTTT
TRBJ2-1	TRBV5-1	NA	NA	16	CASSLEAGSSYNEQFF	TGCGCCAGCAGCTTGGAAGCAGGGAGTTCCTACAATGAGCAGTTCTTC
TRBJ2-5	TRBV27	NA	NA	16	CASSFRNPGLKETQYF	TGTGCCAGCAGTTTCCGAAATCCGGGACTTAAAGAGACCCAGTACTTC
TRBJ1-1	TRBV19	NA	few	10	CASSNTEAFF	TGTGCCAGTAGTAACACGGAAGCTTTCTTT
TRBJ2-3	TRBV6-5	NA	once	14	CASSTTGNTDTQYF	TGTGCCAGCAGTACCACAGGGAACACAGATACGCAGTATTTT
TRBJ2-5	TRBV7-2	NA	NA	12	CASMDGSETQYF	TGTGCCAGCATGGATGGGTCAGAGACCCAGTACTTC
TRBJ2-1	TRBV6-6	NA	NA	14	CASYDRGSYNEQFF	TGTGCCAGCTATGACCGGGGCTCCTACAATGAGCAGTTCTTC
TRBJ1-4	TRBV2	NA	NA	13	CASSRDNNEKLFF	TGTGCCAGCTCCCGGGACAATAATGAAAAACTGTTTTTT
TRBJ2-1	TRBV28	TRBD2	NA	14	CASSSGGAGNEQFF	TGTGCCAGCTCGAGCGGGGGGGCGGGAAATGAGCAGTTCTTC
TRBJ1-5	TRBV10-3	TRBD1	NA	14	CAISSGQSNQPQHF	TGTGCCATCAGCTCGGGACAGAGCAATCAGCCCCAGCATTTT
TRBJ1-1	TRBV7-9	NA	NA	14	CASSESTGNTEAFF	TGTGCCAGCAGCGAATCGACAGGGAACACTGAAGCTTTCTTT
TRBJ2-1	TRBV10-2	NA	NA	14	CASSGVSSYNEQFF	TGCGCCAGCAGTGGCGTGAGCTCCTACAATGAGCAGTTCTTC
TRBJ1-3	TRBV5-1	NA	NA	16	CASSSSYTSGGNTIYF	TGCGCCAGCAGCTCGTCCTACACCTCGGGGGGAAACACCATATATTTT
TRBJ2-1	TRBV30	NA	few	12	CAWSVRGPSEFF	TGTGCCTGGAGTGTTCGGGGCCCCTCCGAGTTCTTC
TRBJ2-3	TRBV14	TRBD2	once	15	CASSQDRGGRDTQYF	TGTGCCAGCAGCCAAGACCGCGGGGGGAGGGATACGCAGTATTTT
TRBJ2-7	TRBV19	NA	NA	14	CASSPQGSTYEQYF	TGTGCCAGTAGTCCTCAGGGGTCGACCTACGAGCAGTACTTC
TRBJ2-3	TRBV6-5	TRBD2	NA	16	CASSYWSSGGAGTQYF	TGTGCCAGCAGTTACTGGTCTAGCGGGGGGGCAGGTACGCAGTATTTT
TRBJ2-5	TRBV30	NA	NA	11	CAWSPVETQYF	TGTGCCTGGAGCCCCGTCGAGACCCAGTACTTC
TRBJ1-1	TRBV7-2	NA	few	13	CASSSYLRAEAFF	TGTGCCAGCAGCTCCTACCTGAGAGCTGAAGCTTTCTTT
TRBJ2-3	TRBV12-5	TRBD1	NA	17	CASGPRPTGKSTDTQYF	TGTGCTAGTGGCCCCCGCCCGACAGGGAAAAGCACAGATACGCAGTATTTT
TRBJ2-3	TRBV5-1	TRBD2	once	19	CASSPNPGLAGLYTDTQYF	TGCGCCAGCAGCCCCAACCCTGGACTAGCGGGGCTTTACACAGATACGCAGTATTTT
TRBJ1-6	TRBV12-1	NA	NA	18	CASTTQDPDRGQNSPLHF	TGTGCCAGCACCACGCAAGACCCGGACAGGGGGCAAAATTCACCCCTCCACTTT
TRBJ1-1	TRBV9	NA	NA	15	CASSVTGLVNTEAFF	TGTGCCAGCAGCGTGACAGGACTAGTGAACACTGAAGCTTTCTTT